The T cell receptor beta chain under discussion was sequenced for a study of Graves' ophthalmopathy and Graves' hyperthyroidism. As for the study in general: Ahead of any treatment, peripheral blood was obtained at the initial diagnosis. Whole-study results and caveats: Ophthalmopathy cases were distinguished from stable hyperthyroidism by a 13-signature model, reaching approximately 87% sensitivity and around 80% specificity. As the model predicted ophthalmopathy progression, it achieved a sensitivity of less than 71% and a specificity of around 72%.

About this clonotype: Its specificity is unknown.

CDR1 is MNHEY, CDR2 SVGAGI, per germline. V dropped 6 bases and J dropped 4 bases, with 13 bases sitting between them. The CDR3 is made up of 15 amino acids. TCR beta CDR3 amplification used RNA transcripts. Following a first-round RT-PCR that used HTBI primers, a second-round multiplex PCR was carried out. MiXCR, applied by TCRdb to the multiplex PCR reads, yields one record per CDR3 protein. The repertoire has more than 550,000 distinct CDR3 sequences, just over 40% of them found once; the top ten carry 3% to 3.5%. The TCR comes from an adult man with Graves' ophthalmopathy. Sequenced input: peripheral blood. The chain has TRBV6-5 and TRBJ1-6; maybe TRBD1 (6 bases). CDR3 in amino acids: CASRNGQLYNSPLHF. The CDR3, as DNA: TGTGCCAGCAGAAACGGACAGCTTTATAATTCACCCCTCCACTTT.